The rows below give T cell receptor beta chains drawn from one sample of a study of blood T cells in healthy people across ages. Each CDR3 protein gets one entry after TCRdb re-called the 5' RACE reads with MiXCR. Of more than 900,000 distinct CDR3 sequences listed, roughly a quarter are singletons. This same sample was also taken into another study, of T cells of mothers and their children.

The sample taken for sequencing was blood. The receptors here all came from a girl aged 2-9 years in good health. CDR3s include the opening cysteine and the closing phenylalanine or tryptophan. Each record gives: V gene, J gene, CDR3 length, CDR3 protein.

V gene: TRBV7-9
J gene: TRBJ1-2
CDR3 length: 15
CDR3 protein: CSSSLPNQQDYGYTF

V gene: TRBV7-2
J gene: TRBJ2-7
CDR3 length: 14
CDR3 protein: CASSLFGGPYEQYF

V gene: TRBV12-5
J gene: TRBJ2-7
CDR3 length: 14
CDR3 protein: CASGYTNRVAEQYF

V gene: TRBV29-1
J gene: TRBJ2-5
CDR3 length: 13
CDR3 protein: CSVRGLYKETQYF

V gene: TRBV7-7
J gene: TRBJ2-4
CDR3 length: 13
CDR3 protein: CASSLDLENIQYF

V gene: TRBV4-1
J gene: TRBJ2-1
CDR3 length: 17
CDR3 protein: CASSQDGSGRSYNEQFF

V gene: TRBV11-3
J gene: TRBJ2-3
CDR3 length: 17
CDR3 protein: CASSLEVAGGYTDTQYF

V gene: TRBV12-3/TRBV12-4
J gene: TRBJ2-7
CDR3 length: 16
CDR3 protein: CASSSNGQSNSYEQYF

V gene: TRBV21-1
J gene: TRBJ2-5
CDR3 length: 15
CDR3 protein: CASSPLRGGIETQYF

V gene: TRBV12-3/TRBV12-4
J gene: TRBJ1-1
CDR3 length: 13
CDR3 protein: CASSSLQSTEAFF

V gene: TRBV10-3
J gene: TRBJ2-7
CDR3 length: 12
CDR3 protein: CAISGGLYEQYF

V gene: TRBV29-1
J gene: TRBJ2-5
CDR3 length: 13
CDR3 protein: CSVTDRGKETQYF

V gene: TRBV6-2/TRBV6-3
J gene: TRBJ2-1
CDR3 length: 15
CDR3 protein: CASSYEFTPGNEQFF

V gene: TRBV7-9
J gene: TRBJ1-1
CDR3 length: 13
CDR3 protein: CASIQQLDTEAFF

V gene: TRBV24-1
J gene: TRBJ1-5
CDR3 length: 14
CDR3 protein: CATSDPRANQPQHF

V gene: TRBV29-1
J gene: TRBJ2-5
CDR3 length: 12
CDR3 protein: CSVGDRLETQYF

V gene: TRBV9
J gene: TRBJ2-5
CDR3 length: 13
CDR3 protein: CASSAPGEETQYF

V gene: TRBV29-1
J gene: TRBJ2-5
CDR3 length: 17
CDR3 protein: CSVVDWVGLAGVETQYF

V gene: TRBV12-3/TRBV12-4
J gene: TRBJ2-3
CDR3 length: 15
CDR3 protein: CASSFDRTEADTQYF

V gene: TRBV4-2
J gene: TRBJ2-1
CDR3 length: 16
CDR3 protein: CASSQDRAGGSLRKFF

V gene: TRBV28
J gene: TRBJ1-5
CDR3 length: 13
CDR3 protein: CASSPDSNQSQHF

V gene: TRBV29-1
J gene: TRBJ2-5
CDR3 length: 15
CDR3 protein: CSVDGAGGTQETQYF

V gene: TRBV27
J gene: TRBJ2-4
CDR3 length: 14
CDR3 protein: CASSLYRGEGIQYF

V gene: TRBV3-1
J gene: TRBJ1-1
CDR3 length: 13
CDR3 protein: CASFDRLTAEAFF

V gene: TRBV27
J gene: TRBJ2-2
CDR3 length: 15
CDR3 protein: CASSFKWWAAGELFF

V gene: TRBV29-1
J gene: TRBJ1-2
CDR3 length: 14
CDR3 protein: CSVEKFGPLYGYTF

V gene: TRBV2
J gene: NA
CDR3 length: 14
CDR3 protein: CASKPQGYSYEQYF

V gene: TRBV29-1
J gene: TRBJ2-7
CDR3 length: 12
CDR3 protein: CSAQGGSYEQYF

V gene: TRBV7-2
J gene: TRBJ2-2
CDR3 length: 17
CDR3 protein: CASSLPRTAANTGELFF

V gene: TRBV12-3/TRBV12-4
J gene: TRBJ2-7
CDR3 length: 17
CDR3 protein: CASSYPSAGEVGAEQYF

V gene: TRBV6-5
J gene: TRBJ1-6
CDR3 length: 17
CDR3 protein: CASSYSGQSSYNSPLHF

V gene: TRBV7-3
J gene: TRBJ2-5
CDR3 length: 15
CDR3 protein: CASSPPDRARETQYF

V gene: TRBV7-2
J gene: NA
CDR3 length: 15
CDR3 protein: CASSFGLPPFDEQFF

V gene: TRBV20-1
J gene: TRBJ2-7
CDR3 length: 15
CDR3 protein: CSATIPGTGSLEQYF

V gene: TRBV6-5
J gene: NA
CDR3 length: 17
CDR3 protein: CASSYSIISPRGNEQFF

V gene: TRBV27
J gene: TRBJ1-4
CDR3 length: 13
CDR3 protein: CASRDREAEKLFF

V gene: TRBV7-8
J gene: TRBJ1-1
CDR3 length: 14
CDR3 protein: CASSLNSEGTEAFF

V gene: TRBV5-6
J gene: TRBJ2-1
CDR3 length: 17
CDR3 protein: CASSWSISPSSYNEQFF

V gene: TRBV7-2
J gene: TRBJ2-5
CDR3 length: 16
CDR3 protein: CASSPRGGRAKETQYF

V gene: TRBV5-8
J gene: TRBJ1-1
CDR3 length: 13
CDR3 protein: CASSLREGLEAFF

V gene: TRBV2
J gene: TRBJ1-3
CDR3 length: 10
CDR3 protein: CASKGNTIYF

V gene: TRBV7-8
J gene: TRBJ1-2
CDR3 length: 16
CDR3 protein: CASSLGLEEPPYGYTF

V gene: TRBV25-1
J gene: NA
CDR3 length: 14
CDR3 protein: CASSEETGGETQFF

V gene: TRBV25-1
J gene: NA
CDR3 length: 14
CDR3 protein: CASRGLAGVYEQYF

V gene: TRBV7-9
J gene: NA
CDR3 length: 15
CDR3 protein: CASSSGVLTFYEQYF

V gene: TRBV27
J gene: TRBJ2-5
CDR3 length: 15
CDR3 protein: CASSSYDRGEETQYF

V gene: TRBV4-3
J gene: TRBJ2-7
CDR3 length: 15
CDR3 protein: CASSQDLEFSYEQYF

V gene: TRBV20-1
J gene: TRBJ2-1
CDR3 length: 13
CDR3 protein: CSAPKSSYNEQFF

V gene: TRBV7-2
J gene: TRBJ2-5
CDR3 length: 15
CDR3 protein: CASSAIRTGLETQYF

V gene: TRBV10-3
J gene: TRBJ2-7
CDR3 length: 13
CDR3 protein: CAIVEDRGQEQYF

V gene: TRBV11-2
J gene: TRBJ1-1
CDR3 length: 13
CDR3 protein: CASSLWGAPEAFF

V gene: TRBV20-1
J gene: TRBJ2-2
CDR3 length: 16
CDR3 protein: CSARDRSSGITGELFF

V gene: TRBV9
J gene: TRBJ2-7
CDR3 length: 13
CDR3 protein: CASSGDNLNEQYF

V gene: TRBV3-1
J gene: TRBJ1-2
CDR3 length: 15
CDR3 protein: CASSQGTARAYGYTF